This TCR beta chain was obtained from a study of response to subunit inactivated influenza vaccine (dated by TCRdb to 2017 to 2018). Context from the whole study: To follow how T cells responded to a trivalent subunit inactivated influenza vaccine, the researchers relied on deep quantitative profiling of the T cell receptor repertoire. Beyond this particular receptor, the publication reports: The authors proposed that each seasonal influenza vaccination may bring in only a limited number of new T cells.

Note on this clonotype: What antigen it recognizes has not been identified. It has no much larger one-base neighbor in the sample; base qualities were not kept.

Library preparation used RT-PCR. The instrument was an Illumina HiSeq 2500. Using fastp at Q25 and MiXCR, TCRdb reprocessed the public reads and kept productive beta chains. CDR3 protein duplicates are merged, each entry listing the most common genes and DNA. A total of roughly 500,000 distinct CDR3 sequences appear in this sample, roughly 23% of them only once. The ten largest account for approximately 2.9% of the sample. This same sample was also part of a study on T cells expressing NK-cell markers. As the second paper documents: The TCR beta cDNA libraries were made using 5'RACE template switching, a step that added both a universal primer site and unique molecular identifiers. Seven to nine donors provided sorted CD3+CD56+NKG2C+, CD3+CD56+NKG2C- and CD3+CD56-NKG2C+ T-cell subsets, whose TCR beta-chain repertoires were profiled. Seven of the eight sequenced donors were HCMV-seropositive and one was HCMV-seronegative. To restrict sorting to alphabetaTCR-expressing T cells, an anti-gammadeltaTCR antibody was added in several experiments. For several donors, the dominant CD3+CD56+NKG2C+ clonotypes were among the top 10 CD8+ clonotypes and accounted for about 1.0-7.5% of CD8+ T cells. Those dominant clonotypes were again the most abundant among CD3+CD56-NKG2C+ cells in several donors, at about 25-60.1%. It remained unclear whether the expanded NKG2C-expressing T cell clones were specific for HCMV antigens. The eight sequenced donors were randomly selected healthy volunteers, three men and five women. HCMV-specific IgG was detected in serum with a commercial ELISA kit to determine HCMV serostatus. Peripheral blood mononuclear cells were isolated from blood by Ficoll density gradient centrifugation. Magnetic immunoseparation with Miltenyi isolation kits was used to isolate CD4+ and CD8+ T cells from PBMC. Priming for cDNA synthesis came from the TCR beta constant segment, and two successive PCR amplification steps followed. Libraries were sequenced as 2 x 150 bp reads on Illumina HiSeq 2000/2500, MiSeq or NextSeq. MIGEC handled demultiplexing of the reads and grouping by UMI, while MiTCR was used to assemble and quantify clonotypes. To remove erroneous sequences, TCR cDNA sequences were retained only when supported by two or more reads. The tcR package was used for downstream repertoire analysis, with clonotypes matched between fractions based on CDR3 nucleotide sequence plus V segment. VDJmatch was used to annotate antigen specificity against VDJdb, with one amino acid substitution in CDR3 allowed.

The source is a middle-aged man who received an inactivated influenza vaccine. Donor details come from another sample of the same person, matched by shared clones. Here the sequenced sample was CD4+ T cells sorted from PBMCs, taken approximately 13 days after vaccination.

The nucleotide sequence is given as TGTGCCAGCAGTTTCCGGGACAGCGGGGAAAAACTGTTTTTT. This translates into CASSFRDSGEKLFF. Recombination connected TRBV12-3 or TRBV12-4 to TRBJ1-4; TRBD1 matches 7 bases in the middle. The junction shows trimming of 3 bases on V and 8 bases on J, and the gene matches do not reach 6 bases of it. The cysteine opens and the phenylalanine closes a CDR3 of 14 amino acids. Just the 42-base CDR3 DNA is kept, in frame starting at base 1.